This TCR beta chain was documented in a study of OX40 agonist ivuxolimab in advanced cancers. For the study at large: Previous treatment with anti-PD-1, anti-PD-L1 or anti-CTLA-4 therapy was allowed; roughly 40% had received some.

Findings and caveats of the study: Partial responders treated at 0.1-3.0 mg/kg exhibited clonal expansion among the lowest measured.

With respect to this clone: The antigen is undetermined.

Produced via immunoSEQ multiplex PCR; TCRdb's table is partial and in-frame only. The sample contains 95,000 to 100,000 clones, approximately 83% of which appear only once. Systemic immunosuppression or autoimmune disease history was grounds to exclude patients. The ends were cut back, 3 bases at V and 1 base at J, with 4 bases in the middle. The CDR3 extends over 13 amino acids. The germline CDR1 and CDR2 sequences are LGHNA and YNFKEQ. V and J are TRBV4-2 and TRBJ1-3; D gene unclear. Sequencing was performed on CD4+ or CD8+ T cells sorted from blood, taken in a trial of the OX40 agonist ivuxolimab. The sequence was obtained from an adult with an advanced solid tumor such as melanoma, head and neck, liver or kidney cancer. The DNA of the CDR3 is TGTGCCAGCAGCCAGGGTTCTGGAAACACCATATATTTT. Protein sequence: CASSQGSGNTIYF.